This section outlines one T cell receptor beta chain sequence together with its context. The antigen is not known. Adults of Caucasian background living in Nashville, Tennessee made up all donors. The ends were cut back, 1 base at V and 5 bases at J, with 11 bases in the middle. The CDR3 covers 14 residues. Looked up from germline, CDR1 is SGHTA and CDR2 is FQGNSA. Measured with immunoSEQ multiplex PCR; TCRdb has only the in-frame clones, and not every one. Among a few million clones listed, less than 95% were seen once. This sample is drawn from a study of shared clonotypes between healthy human individuals. Study information: Each donor contributed plates that comprised three CD4 naive, three CD4 memory, two CD8 naive and one CD8 memory.

General study results and limits: Sequencing depth was a factor that was expected to affect clonotype sharing among donors. Represented diversity (both genetic and exposure-history) was limited by the small number of donors.

The V and J genes are TRBV7-2 and TRBJ2-5; D may correspond to TRBD1 or TRBD2 (5 bases each). Sequencing was performed on naive CD4+ T cells from PBMCs. Subset denoted: CD45RA+ positively selected. This receptor was taken from a man aged 18 to 30 in good health. Some clones in this sample may be carry-over from other donors' samples. CDR3 bases: TGTGCCAGCAGCTTAGGAGGGACGGAGGAGACCCAGTACTTC. This sequence encodes CASSLGGTEETQYF. Filled out from reference TRBV7-2 and TRBJ2-5, the complete variable domain reads GAGVSQSPSNKVTEKGKDVELRCDPISGHTALYWYRQSLGQGLEFLIYFQGNSAPDKSGLPSDRFSAERTGGSVSTLTIQRTQQEDSAVYLCASSLGGTEETQYFGPGTRLLVL.